This TCR beta chain appears in the sequencing data of a study of cytomegalovirus exposure and HLA in healthy donors. Findings and caveats of the study: Later analysis showed TCR association rates varying by HLA locus, highest for DRB1 and lowest for HLA-C.

Remarks on this clone: What it binds is not known.

CDR3 length: 14 amino acids. Germline assignment: CDR1 KGHSH and CDR2 LQKENI. V was shortened by 6 bases and J by 1 base, with 10 bases between the two germline ends. Primers: 60 Vbeta forward and 13 Jbeta reverse. The assay was immunoSEQ multiplex PCR, and TCRdb's table has in-frame clones only and misses some. Of approximately 65,000 clones in the sample, 55% to 75% are singletons; the top ten hold about 17%. The receptor was isolated from a man in his forties in good health and CMV-seropositive. Sequenced input: PBMCs. The genes are TRBV18 and TRBJ1-5; tentatively, D is TRBD1 (6 bases). CDR3 nucleotides: TGTGCCAGCTCCGGGACACAAAGCAATCAGCCCCAGCATTTT. Its translation is CASSGTQSNQPQHF. Complete variable domain (other parts from reference TRBV18 and TRBJ1-5): NAGVMQNPRHLVRRRGQEARLRCSPMKGHSHVYWYRQLPEEGLKFMVYLQKENIIDESGMPKERFSAEFPKEGPSILRIQQVVRGDSAAYFCASSGTQSNQPQHFGDGTRLSIL.